The clone carrying this T cell receptor (beta chain) was recorded a few times. Its antigen is not known. At one end the junction does not follow the germline gene, possibly because of a read error. These data come from a study of T-cell memory formation after mild COVID-19. General study points: The main location of contracting CD4+ clones was CM and EM, and that of contracting CD8+ clones was EMRA. Cross-reactive memory apparently joined, as some responding clones appeared in pre-infection memory.

TCRdb reanalysed the 5' RACE reads using MiXCR and keeps one entry per CDR3 protein. Among 150,000 or so distinct CDR3 sequences listed, around 30% were seen once. Per germline, CDR1 SNHLY and CDR2 FYNNEI. The CDR3 sequence is 14 residues long. The TCR sequence derives from an adult woman who had mild COVID-19 (a few samples of this study predate the infection). Cell type and time point are not known. The chain links TRBV2 to TRBJ2-2; D is ambiguous. The sequenced sample was PBMCs or a T cell subset sorted from them (not recorded which). Here the CDR3 reads CASGKYRGTRELFF. CDR3 nucleotide sequence: TGTGCCAGCGGGAAATATAGAGGCACCCGGGAGCTGTTTTTT.